These 27 T cell receptor beta chains originate from one sample sequenced in a study of blood T cell repertoires in COVID-19. The repertoire was sequenced with immunoSEQ multiplex PCR; TCRdb's copy has only in-frame clones and lacks some. The table has 300,000 to 450,000 clones, about 89% seen once. The source material was peripheral blood. Receptors were obtained from a woman aged 25 to 39 with COVID-19, enrolled during active disease.

The genes are TRBV10-3 and TRBJ2-3, with 8 bases that match TRBD1. The V gene end was trimmed by 10 bases and the J gene end by 2 bases; junction bases not matched to a gene: 8. The CDR3 is 14 residues long. Germline V gives CDR1 ENHRY, CDR2 SYGVKD. CDR3 sequence: CATGGMATTDTQYF. For the CDR3, the DNA is TGTGCCACAGGGGGCATGGCCACCACAGATACGCAGTATTTT.

This chain connects TRBV10-1 to TRBJ2-3; 8 bases match TRBD1. Germline V gene lookup returns CDR1 WNHNN and CDR2 SYGVQD (reference sequence). With 4 bases clipped from V and 3 bases from J, the junction kept 3 bases outside the gene matches. The CDR3 covers 14 residues. Here the CDR3 DNA reads TGCGCCAGCAGTGGACAGGGGATGACAGATACGCAGTATTTT. As protein: CASSGQGMTDTQYF.

In DNA, the CDR3 is TGCGCCAGCAGCTTGGGACTTCCCGCAAATGAGCAGTTCTTC. Protein: CASSLGLPANEQFF. This rearrangement joins TRBV5-1 to TRBJ2-1; D gene unclear. Per the germline V gene, CDR1 is SGHRS and CDR2 is YFSETQ. CDR3 length equals 14 residues. With 0 bases removed from V and 7 bases from J, the gap between germline ends came to 11 bases. The full variable domain, in which reference TRBV5-1 and TRBJ2-1 provide the parts outside the CDR3, is KAGVTQTPRYLIKTRGQQVTLSCSPISGHRSVSWYQQTPGQGLQFLFEYFSETQRNKGNFPGRFSGRQFSNSRSEMNVSTLELGDSALYLCASSLGLPANEQFFGPGTRLTVL.

The CDR3 region has the DNA TGTGCCTGGACTCGGGACAGGAGATACAATGAGCAGTTCTTC. It codes for CAWTRDRRYNEQFF. The rearrangement links TRBV30 to TRBJ2-1; 8 bases are a match to TRBD1. J gave up 4 bases and V 4 bases, and 6 bases lay outside the gene matches. Germline V CDR1 and CDR2: GTSNPN, SVGIG (reference sequence). The length of the CDR3 is 14 residues.

The rearrangement links TRBV5-1 to TRBJ2-3, with D unresolved. The CDR3 loop spans 14 amino acids. V lost 5 bases, J lost 0 bases, and 10 bases lay in between. Germline CDR1 reads SGHRS; CDR2 reads YFSETQ. The CDR3 nucleotides read TGCGCCAGCAGAGGTGGAGTTAGCACAGATACGCAGTATTTT. This translates into CASRGGVSTDTQYF.

The chain has TRBV10-3 and TRBJ1-1; no firm D call. CDR3 length: 13 residues. Germline V gives CDR1 ENHRY, CDR2 SYGVKD. Trimming shortened V by 10 bases and J by 4 bases, and 16 bases separated the two germline ends. DNA for the CDR3: TGTGCCACCCTCCCGACGCGGGGCACTGAAGCTTTCTTT. Protein product: CATLPTRGTEAFF.

This clone has more than one count but fewer than ten. The V gene is TRBV7-2, the J gene TRBJ1-3; possibly TRBD1 for D (6 bases). The germline V gene has CDR1 SGHTA and CDR2 FQGNSA. This CDR3 comprises 17 residues. Trimming shortened V by 2 bases and J by 0 bases, and 14 bases separated the two germline ends. In DNA, the CDR3 is TGTGCCAGCAGCTTACGCCCGACAGGTATCTCTGGAAACACCATATATTTT. This encodes CASSLRPTGISGNTIYF.

The J gene is TRBJ1-4, the V gene TRBV30, with D possibly TRBD1 on 5 matching bases. This CDR3 is built from 13 residues. Trimming left V 2 bases short and J 7 bases short, with 11 bases between. Germline V gene data show CDR1 as GTSNPN and CDR2 as SVGIG (reference sequence). The CDR3 protein is CAWSIGAGEKLFF. CDR3 DNA sequence: TGTGCCTGGAGTATAGGGGCCGGTGAAAAACTGTTTTTT.

This chain uses TRBV6-5 with TRBJ1-6; D possibly corresponds to TRBD1 (5 bases). The CDR3 contains 13 residues. The germline CDR1 and CDR2 sequences are MNHEY and SVGAGI. V was cut by 6 bases and J by 10 bases, with 13 bases left in between. The CDR3 is CASRIKGNSPLHF. The CDR3 DNA is TGTGCCAGCAGAATCAAGGGGAACTCACCCCTCCACTTT.

The chain couples TRBV9 to TRBJ2-1; TRBD2 agrees at 9 bases. Germline V CDR1 and CDR2: SGDLS, YYNGEE. The CDR3 has 15 residues. Trimming cost V 1 base and J 5 bases; bases outside gene matches: 4. The CDR3 DNA follows: TGTGCCAGCAGCGTATTTAGGACTAGCGACAATGAGCAGTTCTTC. It codes for CASSVFRTSDNEQFF. The variable domain in full, with the rest retrieved from reference TRBV9 and TRBJ2-1, is DSGVTQTPKHLITATGQRVTLRCSPRSGDLSVYWYQQSLDQGLQFLIQYYNGEERAKGNILERFSAQQFPDLHSELNLSSLELGDSALYFCASSVFRTSDNEQFFGPGTRLTVL.

The chain carries TRBV7-6 and TRBJ2-7; D gene unclear. Trimming shortened V by 5 bases and J by 3 bases, and 11 bases separated the two germline ends. The CDR3 loop spans 13 amino acids. The V gene's germline CDR1 is SGHVS and CDR2 FNYEAQ. CDR3: CASSVGFGYEQYF. The CDR3 nucleotides read TGTGCCAGCAGCGTAGGCTTCGGCTACGAGCAGTACTTC.

The J gene is TRBJ2-5, the V gene TRBV5-1; 11 nucleotides align to TRBD2. Germline CDR1 and CDR2: SGHRS and YFSETQ. V lost 5 bases to trimming and J lost 2 bases; unmatched junction nucleotides: 5. This CDR3 is 15 amino acids long. The CDR3 loop is CASRVLAGGQETQYF. The CDR3 DNA reads TGCGCCAGCAGGGTTCTAGCGGGAGGTCAAGAGACCCAGTACTTC. The full variable domain, in which reference TRBV5-1 and TRBJ2-5 provide the parts outside the CDR3, is KAGVTQTPRYLIKTRGQQVTLSCSPISGHRSVSWYQQTPGQGLQFLFEYFSETQRNKGNFPGRFSGRQFSNSRSEMNVSTLELGDSALYLCASRVLAGGQETQYFGPGTRLLVL.

This clone occurred once. The chain links TRBV27 to TRBJ1-2; 9 positions match TRBD1. CDR1 and CDR2 from the germline V gene are MNHEY and SMNVEV (reference sequence). The V and J ends lost 2 bases and 7 bases, in that order; junction bases with no gene match: 2. The CDR3 totals 13 residues. CDR3 DNA sequence: TGTGCCAGCAGTTTAGGGACAGGGTCTGGCTACACCTTC. This translates into CASSLGTGSGYTF.

This chain joins TRBV9 and TRBJ2-1; possibly TRBD2 for D (6 bases). Germline assignment: CDR1 SGDLS and CDR2 YYNGEE. With 0 bases removed from V and 4 bases from J, the gap between germline ends came to 11 bases. The CDR3 runs 15 residues. This chain's CDR3 is CASSVVGGRYNEQFF. CDR3 bases: TGTGCCAGCAGCGTAGTGGGGGGACGGTACAATGAGCAGTTCTTC.

A few counts support this clone. A read error may account for a junction end that differs from germline. The chain combines TRBV5-4 with TRBJ1-2; TRBD1 is a possible D gene (5 bases). The germline gives CDR1 SGHNT, CDR2 YYREEE (reference sequence). The CDR3 spans 12 residues. The CDR3 protein is CASSSLSTGANF. DNA for the CDR3: TGTGCCAGCAGCTCCTTATCTACAGGCGCGAACTTC.

The chain combines TRBV6-4 with TRBJ2-1, with TRBD1 matching over 7 bases. The trim removed 0 bases at V and 2 bases at J, leaving 1 base unmatched. CDR1 is MRHNA and CDR2 is SNTAGT in the germline V gene. This CDR3 contains 15 residues. The CDR3 reads CASSDSGTAYNEQFF. The CDR3 nucleotides read TGTGCCAGCAGTGACTCAGGGACAGCCTACAATGAGCAGTTCTTC.

The CDR3 loop is CASSWGGQVRRETQYF. In DNA, the CDR3 is TGTGCCAGCAGTTGGGGAGGACAGGTGAGAAGAGAGACCCAGTACTTC. The chain employs TRBV6-6 and TRBJ2-5; D is possibly TRBD1 (7 bases). This CDR3 has 16 residues. Trimming took 4 bases from V and 4 from J, leaving 19 bases between them. Per the germline V gene, CDR1 is MNHNY and CDR2 is SVGAGI (reference sequence).

This sequence joins TRBV27 and TRBJ1-1, with D unclear. The CDR3 sequence is 13 residues long. Trimming took off 3 bases at V and 2 bases at J, with 7 bases between the two ends. Germline assignment: CDR1 MNHEY and CDR2 SMNVEV (reference sequence). This CDR3 is CASSFSPNTEAFF. The CDR3 DNA sequence: TGTGCCAGCAGTTTTAGCCCCAACACTGAAGCTTTCTTT.

V usage is TRBV6-5 and J usage is TRBJ2-3, with 10 bases that match TRBD2. The germline CDR1 and CDR2 sequences are MNHEY and SVGAGI. The CDR3 covers 14 residues. With 5 bases clipped from V and 2 bases from J, the junction kept 1 base outside the gene matches. CDR3 amino acids: CASSSGRATDTQYF. CDR3 in DNA: TGTGCCAGCAGTAGCGGGAGGGCCACAGATACGCAGTATTTT.

The chain recombines TRBV24-1 with TRBJ1-2; TRBD1 matches at 9 bases. This CDR3 is built from 14 residues. Germline V gene data show CDR1 as KGHDR and CDR2 as SFDVKD. V lost 4 bases and J lost 4; bases outside the gene matches: 3. Here the CDR3 DNA reads TGTGCCACCAGTGACCCGACAGGGGGCTATGGCTACACCTTC. It yields the protein CATSDPTGGYGYTF.

The chain has TRBV4-1 and TRBJ2-7, with 10 bases identical to TRBD2. The J segment lost 10 bases and the V segment lost 0 bases, leaving 15 bases of the junction unmatched. Germline CDR1 and CDR2: MGHRA and YSYEKL. The CDR3 sequence is 17 residues long. CDR3 DNA sequence: TGCGCCAGCAGCCAAGATCGGGATAGCGGGAGGTCTAACCCACAGTACTTC. This gives the protein CASSQDRDSGRSNPQYF.

This rearrangement joins TRBV20-1 to TRBJ2-1; 7 bases are shared with TRBD1. Germline values: CDR1 DFQATT, CDR2 SNEGSKA (reference sequence). This CDR3 spans 13 amino acids. The trim removed 3 bases at V and 8 bases at J, leaving 7 bases unmatched. CDR3 DNA sequence: TGCAGTGCTAGTAAGGGGGCAGTCCATGAGCAGTTCTTC. Its translation is CSASKGAVHEQFF.

The V gene is TRBV5-4, the J gene TRBJ2-5; a weak D match, TRBD1 (6 bases). The V gene lost 0 bases and the J gene lost 6 bases, with 15 bases spanning the gap. CDR3 length: 15 amino acids. Germline loops: CDR1 SGHNT, CDR2 YYREEE (reference sequence). In DNA, the CDR3 is TGTGCCAGCAGCTTGGATTTACAGGGAATAAAGACCCAGTACTTC. The encoded protein is CASSLDLQGIKTQYF.

This clone has just a few counts. CDR3 protein: CAWSRDRDQPQHF. The CDR3 DNA follows: TGTGCCTGGTCCCGGGACAGGGATCAGCCCCAGCATTTT. The chain has TRBV30 and TRBJ1-5; 9 bases agree with TRBD1. CDR1 is GTSNPN, CDR2 SVGIG, per germline (reference sequence). The CDR3 has 13 residues. J lost 5 bases, V lost 5 bases, and 4 bases had no gene match.

The rearrangement joins TRBV11-2 to TRBJ2-7; D is ambiguous. The germline CDR1 and CDR2 sequences are SGHAT and FQNNGV. V was pared by 6 bases and J by 7 bases, with 7 bases between. This CDR3 comprises 10 residues. For the CDR3, the DNA is TGTGCCAGCAGTACTGTGGAGCAGTACTTC. The encoded protein is CASSTVEQYF.

The rearrangement joins TRBV5-4 to TRBJ2-5; tentative D call: TRBD2 (5 bases). V lost 0 bases and J lost 5, with 11 bases in between. The CDR3 spans 14 residues. Germline loops: CDR1 SGHNT, CDR2 YYREEE (reference sequence). CDR3 coding DNA: TGTGCCAGCAGCTTGGAGACCCCGGGGGAGACCCAGTACTTC. The encoded protein is CASSLETPGETQYF.

The chain recombines TRBV7-2 with TRBJ1-4; TRBD1 is a possible D gene (5 bases). Per the germline V gene, CDR1 is SGHTA and CDR2 is FQGNSA. This CDR3 has 15 residues. The V and J ends lost 1 base and 8 bases respectively, with 14 bases between them. CDR3 DNA: TGTGCCAGCAGCTTAGATGGGCAGGGAAGCGAAAAACTGTTTTTT. Protein: CASSLDGQGSEKLFF.